This T cell receptor beta chain was retrieved from a study of yellow fever vaccine responses in identical twins. Each CDR3 protein gets one entry after TCRdb re-called the RT-PCR reads with MiXCR. The sample has 4,200 or so distinct CDR3 sequences, roughly 81% seen once. The CDR3 runs to 16 residues. Germline V gene data show CDR1 as SGHTA and CDR2 as FQGTGA. Trimming cost V 1 base and J 4 bases; bases outside gene matches: 6. Overall study findings and caveats: Twins reportedly appeared to share part of their vaccine T cell response while keeping part individual.

On this clonotype itself: The antigen is undetermined.

The sequences come from T cells from blood (PBMCs), unsorted or a sorted subset (not recorded which), collected before or after yellow fever vaccination (not recorded which). This TCR was recovered from a woman aged 18 to 35 who received the yellow fever vaccine. The chain combines TRBV7-3 with TRBJ2-1; 8 nucleotides agree with TRBD2. This chain's CDR3 is CASSLILSSGYNEQFF. DNA of the CDR3: TGTGCCAGCAGCTTAATATTGTCTAGCGGGTACAATGAGCAGTTCTTC.